This TCR beta chain stems from a study of human T cells and chemical hapten exposure. Study information: Patients got weekly scalp diphenylcyclopropenone doses over the approximately 25-week study. The variation in per-sample TCR yields arose mainly from small differences in pooled library volumes. Study conclusions and caveats: The study found that DPC sensitization did not change TCRs above 1 in 1000 frequency.

TCRdb reprocessed the RACE reads with MiXCR, giving one entry per CDR3 protein. The table shows approximately 100,000 distinct CDR3 sequences, with roughly 10% occurring only once. Time point noted: patch test 2, 6 weeks after DPC sensitization. Documented treatment: therapeutic diphenylcyclopropenone sensitization with weekly scalp DPC. The J segment lost 1 base and the V segment lost 8 bases, leaving 3 bases of the junction unmatched. Looked up from germline, CDR1 is SGHNT and CDR2 is YENEEA. This CDR3 comprises 13 residues. This clonotype was seen ten or more times. The target antigen is unknown. This chain uses TRBV11-3 with TRBJ2-3; 7 bases fit TRBD1. The sequencing used whole blood, collected in connection with sensitization to the hapten diphenylcyclopropenone (DPC). This sequence was found in a woman in her thirties or forties with alopecia areata. Some clones in this sample may be carry-over from other donors' samples. CDR3 region: CASGDRGTDTQYF. The CDR3 DNA reads TGTGCCAGCGGAGACAGGGGCACAGATACGCAGTATTTT.